Shown below are 26 T cell receptor beta chains from a single sample sequenced in a study of vaccination and CD4 T cells after COVID-19 (dated by TCRdb to 2021 to 2024). Libraries were made using PCR. Sequencing took place on an Illumina iSeq 100. DNA from cultured CD4+ T cells underwent TCR sequencing with the Oncomine TCR Beta short-read assay at the Johns Hopkins FTIC core. TCRdb's own reprocessing of the public reads used fastp at Q25 and MiXCR and kept productive beta chains. For every CDR3 protein sequence, its rows merge into one entry that carries the most common genes and DNA. Present in this sample are several thousand distinct CDR3 sequences, approximately 31% of which were seen just once. The ten largest account for approximately 25% of the sample. Their cognate antigens are unknown. Per the publication, the treatment or condition label means: roughly ten-day PBMC culture with coronavirus spike peptide pools or control peptides (ViraFEST assay). CD4+ T cells from unexposed donors were collected before the COVID-19 pandemic (2011-2018).

What was sequenced was CD4+ T cells from blood, cultured in vitro. The receptors were gathered from a human donor in good health.

This clonotype turned up a few times. This chain joins TRBV28 and TRBJ2-3; D is possibly TRBD2 (5 bases). V was clipped by 7 bases and J by 3 bases, with 14 bases between them. CDR1 is MDHEN and CDR2 is SYDVKM in the germline V gene. CDR3 length: 14 amino acids. CDR3 coding DNA: TGTGCCAGCAACCTCGGTGGGAGTACAGATACGCAGTATTTT. Amino acid sequence: CASNLGGSTDTQYF.

This clonotype has a handful of counts. The V and J genes are TRBV20-1 and TRBJ2-1; 12 bases are a match to TRBD2. The CDR3 runs 12 residues. J lost 14 bases, V lost 2 bases, and 4 bases had no gene match. Germline V CDR1 and CDR2: DFQATT, SNEGSKA (reference sequence). The DNA for the CDR3 is TGCAGTGCTAGACGGACTAGCGGGGACGAGTTCTTC. It encodes CSARRTSGDEFF.

V usage is TRBV6-1 and J usage is TRBJ1-1, with D possibly being TRBD1 (5 bases). In germline, CDR1 is MNHNS, CDR2 SASEGT. The ends were cut back, 6 bases at V and 0 bases at J, with 11 bases in the middle. The CDR3 is 14 residues long. CDR3 amino acids: CASSLFRVNTEAFF. For the CDR3, the DNA is TGTGCCAGCAGCTTATTCAGGGTGAACACTGAAGCTTTCTTT.

This clonotype was observed once. The chain combines TRBV4-1 with TRBJ2-1; maybe TRBD2 (7 bases). The CDR3 is 17 amino acids. Deletions cut 3 bases from V and 8 bases from J, with 23 bases between. The V gene's germline CDR1 is MGHRA and CDR2 YSYEKL. The CDR3 loop reads CASSHPTGRGLRDEQFF. The CDR3 bases are TGCGCCAGCAGCCATCCTACGGGGCGGGGGCTCAGGGATGAGCAGTTCTTC.

This clonotype was detected a few times. J is TRBJ1-5 and V is TRBV19; weak D call: TRBD1 (5 bases). Germline CDR1 LNHDA, CDR2 SQIVND (reference sequence). The length of the CDR3 is 14 residues. V shed 6 bases and J shed 9 bases, with 18 bases lying between them. The CDR3 spells CASRPGLRLGPQHF. The CDR3 nucleotides read TGTGCCAGTAGGCCGGGACTCCGACTTGGGCCCCAGCATTTT.

In its sample, this clonotype is medium-sized. The V and J genes are TRBV7-9 and TRBJ1-1; tentative D call: TRBD1 (6 bases). The germline CDR1 and CDR2 sequences are SEHNR and FQNEAQ (reference sequence). This CDR3 region has 16 residues. V shed 7 bases and J shed 2 bases, with 20 bases lying between them. CDR3 region: CASTPRGRTENTEAFF. The CDR3 bases are TGTGCCAGCACCCCCCGGGGGAGGACAGAAAACACTGAAGCTTTCTTT.

The V call is TRBV19, the J call TRBJ2-5; D is ambiguous. The V gene lost 5 bases and the J gene lost 5 bases, with 15 bases spanning the gap. Germline-derived CDR1 and CDR2 are LNHDA and SQIVND (reference sequence). The CDR3 extends over 14 amino acids. CDR3 residues: CASSPQPAWETQYF. As DNA, the CDR3 is TGTGCCAGTAGTCCGCAACCCGCCTGGGAGACCCAGTACTTC.

This clonotype was observed a handful of times. This chain connects TRBV7-9 to TRBJ1-2, with 10 bases fitting TRBD1. Germline V gives CDR1 SEHNR, CDR2 FQNEAQ (reference sequence). The CDR3 runs 15 residues. V shed 5 bases and J 8 bases; nucleotides not matched to a gene: 11. CDR3 in amino acids: CASSTSDRGLGGYTF. In nucleotides, the CDR3 is TGTGCCAGCAGCACATCTGACAGGGGGCTAGGAGGCTACACCTTC.

The rearrangement joins TRBV20-1 to TRBJ1-5; 9 bases line up with TRBD1. This CDR3 region has 15 residues. Germline values: CDR1 DFQATT, CDR2 SNEGSKA (reference sequence). The junction had 7 bases not matched to a gene; V was cut back by 3 bases and J by 4 bases. The CDR3 DNA reads TGCAGTGCTAGGCGCAGCGGGACAGGGAATCAGCCCCAGCATTTT. Translation gives CSARRSGTGNQPQHF.

By share, this clonotype ranks as medium-sized. The chain joins TRBV20-1 to TRBJ1-2, with 8 bases aligning to TRBD1. Germline values: CDR1 DFQATT, CDR2 SNEGSKA (reference sequence). The CDR3 length is 14 residues. V lost 0 bases, J lost 7 bases, and 7 bases stayed unmatched. The CDR3 loop reads CSARDPGGQAGYTF. As DNA, the CDR3 is TGCAGTGCTAGAGATCCGGGGGGACAGGCTGGCTACACCTTC.

The genes are TRBV6-1 and TRBJ1-2, with D possibly TRBD1 on 5 matching bases. Germline V gene data show CDR1 as MNHNS and CDR2 as SASEGT. CDR3 size: 13 residues. V dropped 7 bases and J dropped 4 bases, with 13 bases sitting between them. As DNA, the CDR3 is TGTGCCAGCACCACGGGTCAGGGCTATGGCTACACCTTC. Translated: CASTTGQGYGYTF.

This sequence joins TRBV18 and TRBJ1-5; D gene ambiguous. Between the trimmed V and J ends, which lost 3 bases and 2 bases, there was a span of 8 bases. Germline V CDR1 and CDR2: KGHSH, LQKENI. There are 14 residues in the CDR3. Here the CDR3 reads CASSPGSGNQPQHF. In DNA, the CDR3 is TGTGCCAGCTCACCGGGATCAGGCAATCAGCCCCAGCATTTT.

This sequence joins TRBV6-1 and TRBJ1-1, with a weak D call TRBD1 (5 bases). The CDR3 spans 13 residues. V was trimmed by 1 base and J by 10 bases, leaving 13 bases between them. Germline CDR1 is MNHNS and CDR2 is SASEGT. The CDR3 is CASSEVFRDGAFF. CDR3 sequence (DNA): TGTGCCAGCAGTGAAGTTTTCAGGGATGGAGCTTTCTTT.

This clonotype has only a few counts. The chain employs TRBV7-2 and TRBJ1-2, with D possibly TRBD1 on 5 matching bases. This CDR3 is 16 amino acids long. The germline V gene encodes CDR1 SGHTA and CDR2 FQGNSA. V lost 5 bases to trimming and J lost 1 base, with 17 bases between them. In DNA form, the CDR3 reads TGTGCCAGCAGCCCCGGGGGTTCCATTTATAACTATGGCTACACCTTC. The encoded protein is CASSPGGSIYNYGYTF.

In regard to this clonotype: A junction boundary mismatches the germline segment, possibly from a read error. This sequence joins TRBV14 and TRBJ1-6, with D possibly matching TRBD1 (5 bases). CDR3 length: 11 residues. In germline, CDR1 is SGHDN, CDR2 FVKESK. The CDR3 region is CASSQDRGRVF. In DNA form, the CDR3 reads TGTGCCAGCAGCCAAGATAGGGGACGGGTCTTT.

This clonotype is labeled as medium-sized (0.01 to 0.1%). The chain couples TRBV20-1 to TRBJ1-5; 8 bases line up with TRBD1. There are 14 residues in the CDR3. After removal of 5 bases from V and 2 bases from J, the junction contained 5 bases not matched to a gene. Germline lookup yields CDR1 DFQATT and CDR2 SNEGSKA (reference sequence). CDR3: CSASDRAGNQPQHF. CDR3 DNA sequence: TGCAGTGCTTCGGACAGGGCGGGCAATCAGCCCCAGCATTTT.

The rearrangement joins TRBV24-1 to TRBJ2-5, with D uncertain. The germline V gene encodes CDR1 KGHDR and CDR2 SFDVKD. Trimming pared 4 bases from V and 5 bases from J, leaving 10 bases between. This CDR3 is built from 13 residues. CDR3 nucleotide sequence: TGTGCCACCAGTGAAGGGAATTCGGAGACCCAGTACTTC. Translating gives CATSEGNSETQYF.

This clonotype is categorized as medium-sized. The rearrangement joins TRBV5-8 to TRBJ2-2; D is ambiguous. This CDR3 spans 12 amino acids. The V end was cut by 4 bases, the J end by 6 bases, with 7 bases between. CDR1 and CDR2 from the germline V gene are SGHTS and YDEGEE. The DNA of the CDR3 is TGTGCCAGCAGCACGGATGCCGGGGAGCTGTTTTTT. Its translation is CASSTDAGELFF.

V and J are TRBV19 and TRBJ1-2; 7 nucleotides agree with TRBD1. Unmatched junction bases numbered 10, after V lost 6 bases and J lost 3 bases. This CDR3 is 15 amino acids long. The germline V gene encodes CDR1 LNHDA and CDR2 SQIVND (reference sequence). The CDR3 spells CASRTTGSLYYGYTF. CDR3 coding DNA: TGTGCCAGTAGGACGACAGGGTCCCTGTACTATGGCTACACCTTC.

The chain couples TRBV6-1 to TRBJ1-2; D possibly corresponds to TRBD1 (5 bases). Germline CDR1 is MNHNS and CDR2 is SASEGT. V dropped 7 bases and J dropped 8 bases, with 14 bases sitting between them. This CDR3 spans 12 amino acids. The CDR3 DNA is TGTGCCAGCATGTGGGGGGAAGGCGGCTACACCTTC. This encodes CASMWGEGGYTF.

The V gene is TRBV28, the J gene TRBJ1-2, with 11 nucleotides matching TRBD1. This CDR3 region has 17 residues. Germline V gene lookup returns CDR1 MDHEN and CDR2 SYDVKM. With V trimmed by 5 bases and J by 3 bases, 11 bases remained unmatched. The CDR3 DNA sequence: TGTGCCAGCAGTCGGACAGGGGGCCTCATAATGTACTATGGCTACACCTTC. The encoded protein is CASSRTGGLIMYYGYTF.

This clonotype was seen a few times. The rearrangement uses TRBV6-1 and TRBJ2-5; TRBD2 matches at 7 bases. V lost 6 bases, J lost 2 bases, and 3 bases stayed unmatched. CDR1 and CDR2 from the germline V gene are MNHNS and SASEGT. The CDR3 has 13 amino acids. CDR3 coding DNA: TGTGCCAGCAGGCGACTAGCACAAGAGACCCAGTACTTC. Its protein is CASRRLAQETQYF.

CDR3 region: CASSRTANTEAFF. CDR3 coding DNA: TGTGCCAGCAGCCGGACAGCGAACACTGAAGCTTTCTTT. The rearrangement uses TRBV12-3 or TRBV12-4 and TRBJ1-1, with D tentatively TRBD1 (6 bases). This CDR3 contains 13 residues. The V end was cut by 6 bases, the J end by 1 base, with 9 bases between.

The chain combines TRBV6-4 with TRBJ2-1; either TRBD1 or TRBD2 may supply D (5 bases each). This CDR3 is built from 13 residues. Germline CDR1 reads MRHNA; CDR2 reads SNTAGT. V was clipped by 0 bases and J by 5 bases, with 5 bases between them. CDR3: CASSDSGHNEQFF. The CDR3 nucleotides are TGTGCCAGCAGTGACTCGGGACACAATGAGCAGTTCTTC.

The chain joins TRBV5-6 to TRBJ1-1; no reliable D call. CDR1 and CDR2 (germline): SGHDT, YYEEEE. This CDR3 region has 15 residues. Trimming removed 1 base from V and 7 bases from J, with 17 bases in between. DNA for the CDR3: TGTGCCAGCAGCTTGCCCGGGCCGATCCCAGATGAAGCTTTCTTT. It encodes CASSLPGPIPDEAFF.

The genes are TRBV7-3 and TRBJ2-2; no clear D gene. The ends were cut back, 5 bases at V and 6 bases at J, with 10 bases in the middle. The CDR3 length is 13 residues. The germline gives CDR1 SGHTA, CDR2 FQGTGA. CDR3 nucleotide sequence: TGTGCCAGCAGCCCTGTGAGGTCCGGGGAGCTGTTTTTT. As protein: CASSPVRSGELFF.